The T cell receptor (beta chain) under discussion was sequenced for a study of cytomegalovirus exposure and HLA in healthy donors. Findings and caveats of the study: TRBV6-2, TRBV6-3 and other indistinguishable V segments were excluded. A later analysis linked some 18,000 TCR beta sequences to HLA alleles at 0.05 false discovery rate. The authors listed 150 to 200 TCR beta chains as cytomegalovirus-associated.

In the case of this clone: What it binds is unknown.

Primers for the PCR totalled 60 Vbeta and 13 Jbeta. TCRdb's table, derived via immunoSEQ multiplex PCR, lists solely in-frame clones and lacks some. The data show some 130,000 clones, roughly 80% seen once. Trimming stripped 1 base from V and 3 bases from J, with 14 bases between. CDR1 is SGHKS, CDR2 YYEKEE, per germline (reference sequence). This CDR3 contains 16 residues. The material sequenced was PBMCs. This clonotype was sampled from a girl aged 2 to 9 in good health and CMV-seronegative. This rearrangement joins TRBV5-5 to TRBJ1-5; TRBD1 is a possible D gene (6 bases). CDR3 sequence: CASSLSPQGNNQPQHF. As DNA, the CDR3 is TGTGCCAGCAGCTTGAGTCCACAGGGCAACAATCAGCCCCAGCATTTT.